The TCR beta chain under discussion was sequenced for a study of beta chain features in type 1 diabetes. Reverse transcribing all isolated RNA meant expressed TCRB transcripts were sequenced. TCRdb's table, derived via immunoSEQ multiplex PCR, lists solely in-frame clones and lacks some. The table includes roughly 500,000 clones, approximately 10% detected once. This clone was detected a few times. The CDR3 has 15 amino acids. J was trimmed by 6 bases and V by 0 bases; bases with no gene match: 6. In germline, CDR1 is SGDLS, CDR2 YYNGEE. The genes are TRBV9 and TRBJ2-5; TRBD2 matches 9 bases. The source material was naive CD4+ T cells from blood. This TCR came from a woman in her late teens or twenties in good health. The CDR3 here is CASSVGQRGEQTQYF. CDR3 bases: TGTGCCAGCAGCGTAGGGCAGCGGGGGGAGCAGACCCAGTACTTC.